This note documents a single T cell receptor beta chain sequence. The antigen remains unidentified. This sample is drawn from a study of T cells in Graves' hyperthyroidism and ophthalmopathy. Findings and caveats of the study: From stable hyperthyroidism, ophthalmopathy was separated by a 13 V-J model.

The ends were cut back, 6 bases at V and 5 bases at J, with 19 bases in the middle. CDR1 is DFQATT and CDR2 is SNEGSKA in the germline V gene (reference sequence). The CDR3 is 14 residues long. Researchers amplified the TCR beta CDR3 regions from RNA transcripts. TCR CDR3 underwent first-round RT-PCR with the HTBI primer set. In TCRdb, the multiplex PCR reads were re-called with MiXCR into one record per CDR3 protein. The sample lists roughly 710,000 distinct CDR3 sequences, 30% to 40% seen once, with around 30% in the top ten. Diagnoses rested on clinical symptoms, serum thyroxine and TRAb, thyroid ultrasound and orbital computed tomography.

The TCR sequence derives from a middle-aged woman with Graves' hyperthyroidism. This chain links TRBV20-1 with TRBJ1-2; D is uncertain. The sample comprised blood. The CDR3 loop is CSAITHSISYGYTF. The CDR3 DNA reads TGCAGTGCCATCACTCACAGCATTTCTTATGGCTACACCTTC.